The 19 T cell receptor beta chains given below trace back to one sample, sequenced in a study of blood T cell repertoires in COVID-19. Method: immunoSEQ multiplex PCR; TCRdb's copy keeps in-frame clones and lacks some. The sample contains tens of thousands of clones, 75% to 85% of which appear only once. What was sequenced was peripheral blood. These TCRs come from a human donor with acute or convalescent COVID-19. The donor label of this sample is uncertain.

The rearrangement links TRBV7-9 to TRBJ1-2; 9 bases map to TRBD1. The CDR3 loop spans 14 amino acids. Germline V lookup: CDR1 SEHNR, CDR2 FQNEAQ (reference sequence). V shed 5 bases and J 7 bases; nucleotides not matched to a gene: 8. The DNA for the CDR3 is TGTGCCAGCAGCCTCGTGACAGGGGGTTCTGGCTACACCTTC. As protein: CASSLVTGGSGYTF.

This chain links TRBV3-1 (or the pseudogene TRBV3-2) with TRBJ1-1; no reliable D call. From germline, CDR1 is LGHDT and CDR2 YNNKEL (reference sequence). V gave up 4 bases and J gave up 1 base, with 13 bases separating them. The CDR3 is 15 amino acids. In DNA, the CDR3 is TGTGCCAGCAGCCGTTACGGACGGGAGAACACTGAAGCTTTCTTT. Translation: CASSRYGRENTEAFF.

This chain connects TRBV11-3 to TRBJ2-1, with D unclear. The CDR3 spans 13 residues. V gave up 3 bases and J gave up 5 bases, with 8 bases separating them. Germline lookup yields CDR1 SGHNT and CDR2 YENEEA. Here the CDR3 DNA reads TGTGCCAGCAGCTTCAGCAGCGACAATGAGCAGTTCTTC. Translating it yields CASSFSSDNEQFF.

The genes are TRBV7-9 and TRBJ2-7, with 8 bases fitting TRBD2. CDR3 length: 16 residues. With V trimmed by 4 bases and J by 3 bases, 11 bases remained unmatched. Per the germline V gene, CDR1 is SEHNR and CDR2 is FQNEAQ (reference sequence). The CDR3 bases are TGTGCCAGCAGCTCCGGATTTGGACTAGCCCTCTACGAGCAGTACTTC. Amino acid sequence: CASSSGFGLALYEQYF.

This rearrangement joins TRBV30 to TRBJ1-1; the D is unclear. The V and J ends lost 4 bases and 0 bases respectively, with 9 bases between them. The length of the CDR3 is 13 residues. Germline lookup yields CDR1 GTSNPN and CDR2 SVGIG (reference sequence). The CDR3 sequence: CAWTGPMNTEAFF. For the CDR3, the DNA is TGTGCCTGGACTGGGCCAATGAACACTGAAGCTTTCTTT.

This clone is a singleton in its sample. The chain couples TRBV9 to TRBJ2-1; 8 nucleotides align to TRBD2. The V and J ends lost 0 bases and 4 bases, in that order; junction bases with no gene match: 6. The CDR3 extends over 16 amino acids. The germline gives CDR1 SGDLS, CDR2 YYNGEE. CDR3 DNA: TGTGCCAGCAGCGTAGTGGCTACGGGGGGGTACAATGAGCAGTTCTTC. This translates into CASSVVATGGYNEQFF.

The chain couples TRBV5-8 to TRBJ2-1, with D tentatively TRBD1 (5 bases). Between the trimmed V and J ends, which lost 4 bases and 0 bases, there was a span of 14 bases. Looked up from germline, CDR1 is SGHTS and CDR2 is YDEGEE. This CDR3 is 16 amino acids long. As DNA, the CDR3 is TGTGCCAGCAGCCGACAACAGGCTAGCTCCTACAATGAGCAGTTCTTC. This gives the protein CASSRQQASSYNEQFF.

This clone was recorded once. The gene calls are TRBV11-1 and TRBJ2-1; D gene uncertain. This CDR3 is 13 amino acids long. Between the trimmed V and J ends, which lost 8 bases and 7 bases, there was a span of 15 bases. Germline CDR1 and CDR2: SGHAT and FQDESV (reference sequence). The CDR3 sequence is CASGYSFENEQFF. The CDR3 coding sequence is TGTGCCAGCGGATACAGCTTTGAGAATGAGCAGTTCTTC.

There are a few counts of this clone. This chain links TRBV16 with TRBJ2-5, with D maybe TRBD2 (5 bases). The V end was cut by 2 bases, the J end by 1 base, with 8 bases between. Germline CDR1 reads KGHSY; CDR2 reads FQNENV. This CDR3 is built from 14 residues. The CDR3 region is CASSQGSGQETQYF. In DNA, the CDR3 is TGTGCCAGCAGCCAAGGGAGCGGCCAAGAGACCCAGTACTTC. The full variable domain, completed using reference TRBV16 and TRBJ2-5, is GEEVAQTPKHLVRGEGQKAKLYCAPIKGHSYVFWYQQVLKNEFKFLISFQNENVFDETGMPKERFSAKCLPNSPCSLEIQATKLEDSAVYFCASSQGSGQETQYFGPGTRLLVL.

The chain couples TRBV6-2 or TRBV6-3 to TRBJ1-5; maybe TRBD1 (5 bases). The V gene's germline CDR1 is MNHEY and CDR2 SVGEGT. The CDR3 contains 15 residues. V was trimmed by 5 bases and J by 0 bases, leaving 11 bases between them. In nucleotides, the CDR3 is TGTGCCAGCAGTCCGGGACTGTATAGCAATCAGCCCCAGCATTTT. It yields the protein CASSPGLYSNQPQHF.

This clone was counted once. The CDR3 loop reads CASSPPRTGLDGYTF. CDR3 nucleotides: TGTGCCAGCAGTCCCCCCCGGACAGGGTTGGATGGCTACACCTTC. The genes are TRBV27 and TRBJ1-2; 8 positions match TRBD1. Germline V gene sequence: CDR1 MNHEY, CDR2 SMNVEV (reference sequence). V was pared by 5 bases and J by 6 bases, with 11 bases of the junction left unmatched. The CDR3 sequence is 15 residues long.

This chain connects TRBV29-1 to TRBJ2-4, with TRBD1 identical over 8 bases. The V and J ends lost 2 bases and 7 bases, in that order; junction bases with no gene match: 4. This CDR3 comprises 13 residues. Per germline, CDR1 SQVTM and CDR2 ANQGSEA. CDR3 bases: TGCAGCGTTGAACGACAGGGGAGGAACATTCAGTACTTC. This translates into CSVERQGRNIQYF.

This chain joins TRBV10-2 and TRBJ2-5, with D maybe TRBD1 (6 bases). Germline loops: CDR1 WSHSY, CDR2 SAAADI. CDR3 length: 14 amino acids. With 6 bases removed from V and 4 bases from J, the gap between germline ends came to 15 bases. The chain's CDR3 is CASSQGQGRETQYF. The CDR3 DNA sequence: TGCGCCAGCAGCCAGGGGCAGGGAAGAGAGACCCAGTACTTC.

The CDR3 region is CASSAGRDAAFF. CDR3 DNA sequence: TGTGCCAGCAGCGCCGGGAGGGATGCAGCTTTCTTT. This chain links TRBV11-2 with TRBJ1-1; D is unclear. V was pared by 5 bases and J by 10 bases, with 14 bases between. There are 12 residues in the CDR3. The germline V gene has CDR1 SGHAT and CDR2 FQNNGV.

The rearrangement links TRBV2 to TRBJ2-3; D unclear. The CDR3 spans 16 residues. Trimming removed 1 base at V and 6 bases at J, with 17 bases between. CDR1 is SNHLY and CDR2 is FYNNEI in the germline V gene. The CDR3 nucleotides are TGTGCCAGCAGTGAAGGGCTGAGTGGCCCGAGGGATACGCAGTATTTT. Encoded protein: CASSEGLSGPRDTQYF.

J is TRBJ1-5 and V is TRBV9, with D perhaps TRBD1 (5 bases). Between the trimmed V and J ends, which lost 4 bases and 1 base, there was a span of 12 bases. The germline gives CDR1 SGDLS, CDR2 YYNGEE. CDR3 length equals 15 residues. CDR3 sequence (DNA): TGTGCCAGCAGCTCCGGACACTTGAGCAATCAGCCCCAGCATTTT. It translates to CASSSGHLSNQPQHF. The full variable domain, rest sourced from reference TRBV9 and TRBJ1-5, is DSGVTQTPKHLITATGQRVTLRCSPRSGDLSVYWYQQSLDQGLQFLIQYYNGEERAKGNILERFSAQQFPDLHSELNLSSLELGDSALYFCASSSGHLSNQPQHFGDGTRLSIL.

The chain uses TRBV2 and TRBJ2-1, with a weak D call TRBD1 (5 bases). Trimming cost V 6 bases and J 0 bases, with 6 bases left between them. The germline gives CDR1 SNHLY, CDR2 FYNNEI. This CDR3 region has 13 residues. CDR3 sequence (DNA): TGTGCCAGCAGGACAGTCTCCTACAATGAGCAGTTCTTC. As protein: CASRTVSYNEQFF.

About this clone itself: Other DNA sequences in the sample encode the same CDR3. The V call is TRBV19, the J call TRBJ1-1; no definite D call. Germline-derived CDR1 and CDR2 are LNHDA and SQIVND (reference sequence). Trimming removed 3 bases from V and 2 bases from J, with 7 bases in between. CDR3 length equals 13 residues. The CDR3 is CASSIGGNTEAFF. The CDR3 coding sequence is TGTGCCAGTAGTATTGGAGGCAACACTGAAGCTTTCTTT.

The rearrangement joins TRBV4-2 to TRBJ2-1, with D possibly TRBD2 on 5 matching bases. This CDR3 region has 18 residues. Trimming stripped 1 base from V and 7 bases from J, with 23 bases between. Germline CDR1 and CDR2: LGHNA and YNFKEQ. The CDR3 region is CASSQGGAAYPISNEQFF. CDR3 coding DNA: TGTGCCAGCAGCCAAGGGGGAGCGGCGTACCCCATATCAAATGAGCAGTTCTTC.